Here is one TCR beta chain with its context. Antigen unknown. The data stem from a study of cytomegalovirus exposure and HLA in healthy donors. PCR involved 60 Vbeta and 13 Jbeta primers. Profiled with immunoSEQ multiplex PCR; TCRdb holds only in-frame clones, not every one. The table includes about 140,000 clones, about 80% detected once. The CDR3 has 13 residues. The germline V and J ends were trimmed by 4 bases and 4 bases, with 8 bases remaining between them. Germline V gene data show CDR1 as MNHEY and CDR2 as SVGAGI. General observations from the study: Follow-up analysis seemed to connect common viral pathogens with several of the most significant clusters identified. In a later analysis, an Asian-associated ancestry cluster reportedly showed fewer N-insertions than the approximately 660-donor mean. The sole available immune exposure information was CMV serostatus. Most TCR beta V segments were productive about 90% or about 30% of the time in an earlier analysis.

This clonotype was sampled from a woman in her 40s in good health and CMV-seronegative. V gene TRBV6-5 combines with J gene TRBJ2-4; no clear D gene. The sample taken for sequencing was PBMCs. In nucleotides, the CDR3 is TGTGCCAGCAGTTTTGGTCAGAAAAACATTCAGTACTTC. Translated: CASSFGQKNIQYF.